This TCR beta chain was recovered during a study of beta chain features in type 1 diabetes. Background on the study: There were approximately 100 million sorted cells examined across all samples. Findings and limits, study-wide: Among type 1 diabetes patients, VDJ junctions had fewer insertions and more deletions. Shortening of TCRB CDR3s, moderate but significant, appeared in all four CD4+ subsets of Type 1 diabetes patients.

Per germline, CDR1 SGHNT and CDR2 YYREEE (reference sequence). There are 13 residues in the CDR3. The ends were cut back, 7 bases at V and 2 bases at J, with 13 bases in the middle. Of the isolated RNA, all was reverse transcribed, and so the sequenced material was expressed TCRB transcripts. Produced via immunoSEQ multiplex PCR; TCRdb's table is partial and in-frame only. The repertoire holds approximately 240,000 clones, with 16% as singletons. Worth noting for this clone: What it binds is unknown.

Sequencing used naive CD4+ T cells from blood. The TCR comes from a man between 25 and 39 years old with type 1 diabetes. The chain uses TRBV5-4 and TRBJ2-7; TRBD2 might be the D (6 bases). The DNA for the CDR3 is TGTGCCAGCGGAAGACTAGGGACCTACGAGCAGTACTTC. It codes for CASGRLGTYEQYF.